This T cell receptor (beta chain) came from a study of blood T cell repertoires in COVID-19. About the study: Some COVID-19 samples were acute and others convalescent; all came from the United States, Italy and Spain. T cells, B-cell-depleted T cells, or PBMCs provided the cDNA or gDNA that served as material.

CDR1 SQVTM and CDR2 ANQGSEA come from the germline V gene. The CDR3 is 13 amino acids. V trimming: 3 bases; J trimming: 7 bases; junction bases outside the gene matches: 9. Authors' processing steps: Counts of nucleated cells, estimated from reference gene primer amplification, were obtained. Data came from immunoSEQ multiplex PCR; TCRdb stores just in-frame clones and leaves some out. V, J and clone size derive from that table, while D and trimming were established from the DNA sequence. Seen here are tens of thousands of clones, 90% observed once, and the top ten hold 7% to 9%. V usage is TRBV29-1 and J usage is TRBJ2-7; 7 bases fit TRBD1. This TCR was recovered from a woman in her thirties or forties with active COVID-19. The specimen was peripheral blood. The DNA of the CDR3 is TGCAGCGTTGAGTTCCAGGGACAGTGGGAGCAGTACTTC. Encoded protein: CSVEFQGQWEQYF.